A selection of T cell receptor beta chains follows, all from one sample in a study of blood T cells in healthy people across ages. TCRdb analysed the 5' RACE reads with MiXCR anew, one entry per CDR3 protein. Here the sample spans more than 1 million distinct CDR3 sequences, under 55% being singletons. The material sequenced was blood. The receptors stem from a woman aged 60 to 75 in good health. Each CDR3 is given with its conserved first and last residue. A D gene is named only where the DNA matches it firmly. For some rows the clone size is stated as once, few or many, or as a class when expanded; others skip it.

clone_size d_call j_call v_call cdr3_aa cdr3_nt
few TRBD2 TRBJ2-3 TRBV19 CASEAGTSGRPDTQYF TGTGCCAGTGAAGCCGGGACTAGCGGGAGGCCAGATACGCAGTATTTT
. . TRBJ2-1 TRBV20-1 CSARGQGWNEQFF TGCAGTGCTAGAGGCCAGGGGTGGAATGAGCAGTTCTTC
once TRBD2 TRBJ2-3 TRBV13 CASSYHRASGVSTDTQYF TGTGCCAGCAGCTATCATAGGGCTAGCGGGGTCAGCACAGATACGCAGTATTTT
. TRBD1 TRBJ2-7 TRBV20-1 CSATRDRGTAEQYF TGCAGTGCTACCCGTGATCGTGGGACAGCCGAGCAGTACTTC
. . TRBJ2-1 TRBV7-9 CASSLVSGPSGEQFF TGTGCCAGCAGCTTAGTTTCAGGTCCATCAGGTGAGCAGTTCTTC
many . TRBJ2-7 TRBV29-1 CSVGEGAYEQYF TGCAGCGTTGGCGAAGGGGCCTACGAGCAGTACTTC
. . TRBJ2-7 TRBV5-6 CASSGSWAGTYEQYF TGTGCCAGCAGCGGCTCTTGGGCCGGGACCTACGAGCAGTACTTC
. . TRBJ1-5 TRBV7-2 CASSSTGPPNQPQHF TGTGCCAGCAGCTCTACAGGGCCCCCCAATCAGCCCCAGCATTTT
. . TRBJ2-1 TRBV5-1 CASSLDTGEGDEQFF TGCGCCAGCAGCTTGGATACAGGGGAGGGCGATGAGCAGTTCTTC
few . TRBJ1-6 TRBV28 CASSLSGLGSPLHF TGTGCCAGCAGTTTATCGGGGCTAGGTTCACCCCTCCACTTT
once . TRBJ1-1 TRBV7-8 CASSPRDRMNTEAFF TGTGCCAGCAGCCCCCGAGATAGGATGAACACTGAAGCTTTCTTT
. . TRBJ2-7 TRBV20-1 CSARFQNYEQYF TGCAGTGCTAGATTCCAAAACTACGAGCAGTACTTC
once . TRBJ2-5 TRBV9 CASSVVSSLQETQYF TGTGCCAGCAGCGTAGTCTCAAGCTTGCAAGAGACCCAGTACTTC
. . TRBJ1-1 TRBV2 CASRFQGEAFF TGTGCCAGCAGATTCCAGGGAGAAGCTTTCTTT
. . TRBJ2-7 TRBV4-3 CASSQDWRALSYEQYF TGCGCCAGCAGCCAAGATTGGCGGGCCCTCTCCTACGAGCAGTACTTC
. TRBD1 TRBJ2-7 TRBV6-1 CASRLRQGASYEQYF TGTGCCAGCAGGCTTCGACAGGGGGCATCCTACGAGCAGTACTTC
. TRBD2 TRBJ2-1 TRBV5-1 CASSLRRPAGGHNEQFF TGCGCCAGCAGCTTGAGACGACCAGCGGGAGGGCATAATGAGCAGTTCTTC
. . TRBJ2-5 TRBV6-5 CASSYSGGAQETQYF TGTGCCAGCAGTTACTCGGGCGGGGCCCAAGAGACCCAGTACTTC
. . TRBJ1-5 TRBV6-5 CASKGLGNRPQHF TGTGCCAGCAAGGGATTAGGGAATCGGCCCCAGCATTTT
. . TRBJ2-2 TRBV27 CASIPQGGDTGELFF TGTGCCAGCATTCCCCAGGGGGGTGACACCGGGGAGCTGTTTTTT
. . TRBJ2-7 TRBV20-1 CSAGGRILGHEQYF TGCAGTGCTGGTGGGAGGATCCTCGGACACGAGCAGTACTTC
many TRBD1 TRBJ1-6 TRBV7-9 CASSFADWTGSRSPLHF TGTGCCAGCAGTTTCGCTGACTGGACAGGGAGTCGTTCACCCCTCCACTTT
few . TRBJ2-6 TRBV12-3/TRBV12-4 CASSHQREASGANVLTF TGTGCCAGCAGTCACCAACGTGAGGCATCTGGGGCCAACGTCCTGACTTTC
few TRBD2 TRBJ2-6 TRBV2 CASSTGLARSGANVLTF TGTGCCAGCAGTACGGGACTAGCCCGCTCTGGGGCCAACGTCCTGACTTTC
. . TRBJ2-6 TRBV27 CASSRSPTMSGANILTF TGTGCCAGCAGTCGCTCGCCTACCATGTCTGGGGCCAACATCCTGACTTTC
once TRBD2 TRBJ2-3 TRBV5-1 CASSHTSGFADTQYF TGCGCCAGCAGCCACACTAGCGGCTTCGCAGATACGCAGTATTTT
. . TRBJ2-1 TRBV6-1 CASSEVTGDSHEQFF TGTGCCAGCAGTGAAGTGACGGGGGATAGCCATGAGCAGTTCTTC
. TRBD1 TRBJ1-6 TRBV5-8 CASSPRQGAGSPLHF TGTGCCAGCAGCCCCAGACAGGGGGCCGGCTCACCCCTCCACTTT
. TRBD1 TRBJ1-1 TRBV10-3 CAISTTGALNTEAFF TGTGCCATCAGTACCACAGGGGCCCTGAACACTGAAGCTTTCTTT
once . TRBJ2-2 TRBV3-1 CASSQERGTRAGELFF TGTGCCAGCAGCCAAGAAAGGGGGACGAGGGCCGGGGAGCTGTTTTTT
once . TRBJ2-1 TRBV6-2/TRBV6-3 CASSYSIQGLNNEQFF TGTGCCAGCAGTTACTCGATCCAGGGCCTTAACAATGAGCAGTTCTTC
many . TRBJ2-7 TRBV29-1 CSVSRTGSYEQYF TGCAGCGTCTCCCGGACGGGGTCCTACGAGCAGTACTTC
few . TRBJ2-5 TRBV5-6 CASRRDGDYQETQYF TGTGCCAGCAGACGGGACGGGGACTACCAAGAGACCCAGTACTTC
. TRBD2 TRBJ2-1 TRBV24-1 CATSDLRASGKNEQFF TGTGCCACCAGCGATTTGCGGGCTAGCGGGAAGAATGAGCAGTTCTTC
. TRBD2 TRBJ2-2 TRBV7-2 CASSLYASGNPNTGELFF TGTGCCAGCAGCTTATACGCTAGCGGGAATCCGAACACCGGGGAGCTGTTTTTT
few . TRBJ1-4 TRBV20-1 CSARRSEKLFF TGCAGTGCTAGGAGGAGTGAAAAACTGTTTTTT
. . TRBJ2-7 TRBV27 CASSLMDSSYEQYF TGTGCCAGCAGCTTAATGGACTCCTCCTACGAGCAGTACTTC
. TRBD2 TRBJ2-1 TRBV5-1 CASSIGLAGRYGNEQFF TGCGCCAGCAGCATAGGACTAGCGGGCAGGTATGGAAATGAGCAGTTCTTC
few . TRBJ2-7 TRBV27 CASSLGTGWTYEQYF TGTGCCAGCAGTTTAGGAACAGGGTGGACCTACGAGCAGTACTTC
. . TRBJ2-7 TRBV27 CASSLQAGFSYEQYF TGTGCCAGCAGTTTACAGGCAGGGTTCTCCTACGAGCAGTACTTC
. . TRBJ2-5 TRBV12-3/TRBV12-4 CASRPGTEETQYF TGTGCCAGCCGCCCGGGAACAGAAGAGACCCAGTACTTC
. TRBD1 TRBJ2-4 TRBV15 CATRTGSKNIQYF TGTGCCACCCGGACAGGGAGTAAAAACATTCAGTACTTC
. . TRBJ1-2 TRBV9 CANSVDQGTIANYGYTF TGTGCCAACAGCGTAGATCAGGGGACCATCGCTAACTATGGCTACACCTTC
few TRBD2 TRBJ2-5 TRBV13 CASSIAGTQYF TGTGCCAGCAGCATAGCGGGAACCCAGTACTTC